This T cell receptor (beta chain) came from a study of blood T cell repertoires in COVID-19. Study-wide context: T cells, B-cell-depleted T cells, or PBMCs supplied cDNA or gDNA.

Sequencing used immunoSEQ multiplex PCR; TCRdb keeps in-frame clones, though not all of them. The sample has about 200,000 clones; roughly 86% are singletons. V dropped 2 bases and J dropped 2 bases, with 10 bases sitting between them. From germline, CDR1 is GTSNPN and CDR2 SVGIG (reference sequence). The CDR3 totals 14 residues. The study recruited people aged 18 to 89 years across around 24 US areas. Allocation to cohorts depended on clinical history reported by the participants. This clone was found once. The receptor was derived from a woman aged 25 to 39 with acute COVID-19. This sequence joins TRBV30 and TRBJ1-5; D call uncertain. Sample: PBMCs or T cells enriched from blood (not recorded which). The CDR3 spells CAWSKGEGNQPQHF. The CDR3 region has the DNA TGTGCCTGGAGTAAGGGAGAGGGCAATCAGCCCCAGCATTTT.